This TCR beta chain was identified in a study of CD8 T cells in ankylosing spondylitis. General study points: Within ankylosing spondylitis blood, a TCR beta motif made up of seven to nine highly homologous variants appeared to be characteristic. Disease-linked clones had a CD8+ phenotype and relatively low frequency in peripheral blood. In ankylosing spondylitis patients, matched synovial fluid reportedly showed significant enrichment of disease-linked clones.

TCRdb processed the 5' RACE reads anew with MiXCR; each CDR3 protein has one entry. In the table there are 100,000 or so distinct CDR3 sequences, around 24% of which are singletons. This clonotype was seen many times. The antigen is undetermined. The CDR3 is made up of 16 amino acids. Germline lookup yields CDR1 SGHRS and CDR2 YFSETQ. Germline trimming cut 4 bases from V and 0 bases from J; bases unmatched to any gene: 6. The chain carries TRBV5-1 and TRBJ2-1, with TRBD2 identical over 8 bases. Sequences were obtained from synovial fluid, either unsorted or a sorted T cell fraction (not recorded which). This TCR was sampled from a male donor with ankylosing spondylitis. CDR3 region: CASSTTSVSSYNEQFF. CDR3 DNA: TGCGCCAGCAGCACGACTAGCGTGAGCTCCTACAATGAGCAGTTCTTC.